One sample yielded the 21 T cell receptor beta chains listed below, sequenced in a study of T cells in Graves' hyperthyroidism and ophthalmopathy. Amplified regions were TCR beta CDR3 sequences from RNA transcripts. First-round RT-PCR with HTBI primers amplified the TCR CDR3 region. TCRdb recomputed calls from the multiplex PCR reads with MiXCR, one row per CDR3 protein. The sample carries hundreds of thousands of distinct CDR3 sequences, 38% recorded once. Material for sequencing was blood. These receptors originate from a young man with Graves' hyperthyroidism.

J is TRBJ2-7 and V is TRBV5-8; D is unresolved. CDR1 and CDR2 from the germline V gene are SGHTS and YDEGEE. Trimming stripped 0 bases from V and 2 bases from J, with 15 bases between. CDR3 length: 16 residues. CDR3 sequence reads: CASSLDPGLVAYEQYF. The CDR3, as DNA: TGTGCCAGCAGCTTGGATCCGGGTCTAGTGGCCTACGAGCAGTACTTC.

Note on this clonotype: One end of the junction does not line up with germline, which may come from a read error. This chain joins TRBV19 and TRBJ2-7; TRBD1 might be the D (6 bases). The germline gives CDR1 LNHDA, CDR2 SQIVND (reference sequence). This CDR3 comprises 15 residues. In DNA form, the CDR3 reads TGCGCCAGCAGCCAAGGTGGGACAAGCTCCTACGAGCAGTACTTC. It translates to CASSQGGTSSYEQYF. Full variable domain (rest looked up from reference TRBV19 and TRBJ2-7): DGGITQSPKYLFRKEGQNVTLSCEQNLNHDAMYWYRQDPGQGLRLIYYSQIVNDFQKGDIAEGYSVSREKKESFPLTVTSAQKNPTAFYLCASSQGGTSSYEQYFGPGTRLTVT.

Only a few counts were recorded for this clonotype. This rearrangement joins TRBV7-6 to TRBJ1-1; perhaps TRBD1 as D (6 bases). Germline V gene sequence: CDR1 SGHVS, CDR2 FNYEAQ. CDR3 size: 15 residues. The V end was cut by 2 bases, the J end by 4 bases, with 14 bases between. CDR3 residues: CASSLIQGTGTEAFF. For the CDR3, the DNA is TGTGCCAGCAGCTTAATACAGGGTACGGGCACTGAAGCTTTCTTT.

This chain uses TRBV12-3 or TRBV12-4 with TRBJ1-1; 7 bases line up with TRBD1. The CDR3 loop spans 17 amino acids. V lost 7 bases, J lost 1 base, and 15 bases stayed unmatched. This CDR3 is CASKPGQRRLANTEAFF. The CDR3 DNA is TGTGCCAGCAAGCCGGGACAGAGACGTTTAGCGAACACTGAAGCTTTCTTT.

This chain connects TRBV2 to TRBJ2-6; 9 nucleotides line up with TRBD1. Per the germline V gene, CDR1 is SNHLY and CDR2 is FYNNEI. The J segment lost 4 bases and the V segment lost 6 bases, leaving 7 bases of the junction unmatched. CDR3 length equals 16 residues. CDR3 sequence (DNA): TGTGCCAGCAGCCCCACAGGGGGCAAGGGGGCCAACGTCCTGACTTTC. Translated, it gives CASSPTGGKGANVLTF.

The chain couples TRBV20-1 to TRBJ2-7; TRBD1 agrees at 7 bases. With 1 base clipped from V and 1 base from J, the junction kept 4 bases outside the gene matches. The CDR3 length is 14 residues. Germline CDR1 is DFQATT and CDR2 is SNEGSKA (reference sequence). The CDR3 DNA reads TGCAGTGCTAGAGTAAGGGACAGATCCTACGAGCAGTACTTC. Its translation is CSARVRDRSYEQYF.

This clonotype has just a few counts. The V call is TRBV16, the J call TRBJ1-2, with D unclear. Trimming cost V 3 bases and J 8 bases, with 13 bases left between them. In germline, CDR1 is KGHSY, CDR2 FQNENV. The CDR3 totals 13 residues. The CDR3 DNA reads TGTGCCAGCAGCCAGCCCCTGGTAGAGGGCTACACCTTC. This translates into CASSQPLVEGYTF.

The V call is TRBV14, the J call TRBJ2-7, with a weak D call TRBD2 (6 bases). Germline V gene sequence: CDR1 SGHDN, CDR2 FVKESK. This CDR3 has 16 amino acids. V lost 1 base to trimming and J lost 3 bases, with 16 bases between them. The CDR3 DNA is TGTGCCAGCAGCCAAGGAGACTCCGGGACTTACTACGAGCAGTACTTC. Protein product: CASSQGDSGTYYEQYF.

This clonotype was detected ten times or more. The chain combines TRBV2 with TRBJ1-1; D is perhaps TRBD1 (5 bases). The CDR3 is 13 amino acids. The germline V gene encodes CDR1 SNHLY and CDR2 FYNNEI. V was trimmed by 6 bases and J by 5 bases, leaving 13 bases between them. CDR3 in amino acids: CASRAGSWTEAFF. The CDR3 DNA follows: TGTGCCAGCAGAGCAGGGAGTTGGACTGAAGCTTTCTTT.

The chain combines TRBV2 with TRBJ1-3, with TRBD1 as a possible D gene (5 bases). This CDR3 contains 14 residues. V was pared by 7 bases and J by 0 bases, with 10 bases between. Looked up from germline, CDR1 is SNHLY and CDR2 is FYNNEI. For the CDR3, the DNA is TGTGCCAGCACAGGGACCTCCTCTGGAAACACCATATATTTT. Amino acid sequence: CASTGTSSGNTIYF. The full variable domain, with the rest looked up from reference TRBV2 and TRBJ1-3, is EPEVTQTPSHQVTQMGQEVILRCVPISNHLYFYWYRQILGQKVEFLVSFYNNEISEKSEIFDDQFSVERPDGSNFTLKIRSTKLEDSAMYFCASTGTSSGNTIYFGEGSWLTVV.

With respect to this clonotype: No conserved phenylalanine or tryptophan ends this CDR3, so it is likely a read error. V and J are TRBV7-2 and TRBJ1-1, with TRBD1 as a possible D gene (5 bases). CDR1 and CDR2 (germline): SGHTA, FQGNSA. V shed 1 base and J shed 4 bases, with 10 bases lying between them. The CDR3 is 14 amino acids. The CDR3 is CASSLDGGGTEAFL. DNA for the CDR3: TGTGCCAGCAGCTTAGACGGGGGTGGCACTGAAGCTTTCCTT.

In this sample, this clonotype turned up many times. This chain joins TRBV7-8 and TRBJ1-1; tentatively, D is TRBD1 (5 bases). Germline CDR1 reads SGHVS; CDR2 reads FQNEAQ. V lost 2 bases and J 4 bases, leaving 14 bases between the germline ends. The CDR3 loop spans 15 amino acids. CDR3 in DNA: TGTGCCAGCAGCTTAATAGGTGGGGGAAGCACTGAAGCTTTCTTT. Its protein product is CASSLIGGGSTEAFF.

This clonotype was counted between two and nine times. The CDR3: CATWTTSQPQHF. CDR3 in DNA: TGTGCCACTTGGACGACCAGTCAGCCCCAGCATTTT. The gene calls are TRBV10-3 and TRBJ1-5; D gene unclear. V lost 10 bases and J lost 6, with 13 bases in between. Germline CDR1 reads ENHRY; CDR2 reads SYGVKD. The length of the CDR3 is 12 residues.

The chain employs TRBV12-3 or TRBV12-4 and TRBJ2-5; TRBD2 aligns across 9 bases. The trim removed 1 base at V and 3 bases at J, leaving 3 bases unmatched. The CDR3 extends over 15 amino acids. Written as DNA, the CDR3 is TGTGCCAGCAGTTTAGAGTCTAGCGGGAAAGAGACCCAGTACTTC. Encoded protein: CASSLESSGKETQYF.

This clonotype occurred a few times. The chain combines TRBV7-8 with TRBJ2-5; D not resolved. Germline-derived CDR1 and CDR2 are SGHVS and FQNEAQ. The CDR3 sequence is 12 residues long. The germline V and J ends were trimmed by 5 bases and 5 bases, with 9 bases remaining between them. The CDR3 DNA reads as TGTGCCAGCAGCATATTTGGGGAGACCCAGTACTTC. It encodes CASSIFGETQYF.

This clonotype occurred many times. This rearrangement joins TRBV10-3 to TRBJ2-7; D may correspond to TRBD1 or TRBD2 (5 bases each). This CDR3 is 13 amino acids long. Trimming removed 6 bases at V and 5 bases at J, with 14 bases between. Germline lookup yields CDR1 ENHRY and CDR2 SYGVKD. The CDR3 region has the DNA TGTGCCATCAGCAGGGAGACAAGGAACGAGCAGTACTTC. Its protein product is CAISRETRNEQYF.

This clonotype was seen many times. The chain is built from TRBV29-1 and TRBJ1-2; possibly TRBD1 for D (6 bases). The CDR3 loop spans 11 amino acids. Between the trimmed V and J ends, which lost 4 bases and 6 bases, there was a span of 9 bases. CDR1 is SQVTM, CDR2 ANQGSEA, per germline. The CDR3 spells CSVGGGHGYTF. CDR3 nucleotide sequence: TGCAGCGTTGGGGGGGGCCATGGCTACACCTTC. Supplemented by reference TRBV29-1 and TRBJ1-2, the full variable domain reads SAVISQKPSRDICQRGTSLTIQCQVDSQVTMMFWYRQQPGQSLTLIATANQGSEATYESGFVIDKFPISRPNLTFSTLTVSNMSPEDSSIYLCSVGGGHGYTFGSGTRLTVV.

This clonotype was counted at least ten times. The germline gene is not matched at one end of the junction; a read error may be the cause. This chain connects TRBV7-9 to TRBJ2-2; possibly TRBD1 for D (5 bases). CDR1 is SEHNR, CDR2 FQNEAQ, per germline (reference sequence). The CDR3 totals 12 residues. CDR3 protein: CASSLGAGELFF. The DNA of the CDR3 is TGTGCCAGCAGTTTAGGGGCCGGGGAGCTGTTTTTT.

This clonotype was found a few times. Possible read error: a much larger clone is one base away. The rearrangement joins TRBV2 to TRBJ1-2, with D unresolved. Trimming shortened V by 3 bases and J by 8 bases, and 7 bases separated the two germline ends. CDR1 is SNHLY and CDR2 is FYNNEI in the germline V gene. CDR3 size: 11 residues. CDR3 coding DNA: TGTGCCAGCAGTGACCACCTAGGCTACACCTTC. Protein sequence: CASSDHLGYTF.

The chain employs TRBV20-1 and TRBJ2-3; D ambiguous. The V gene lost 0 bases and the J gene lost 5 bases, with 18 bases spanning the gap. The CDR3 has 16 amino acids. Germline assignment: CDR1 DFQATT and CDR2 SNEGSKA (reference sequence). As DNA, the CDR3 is TGCAGTGCTAGAGATCGAGGAAGGGTAGCAGAAGATACGCAGTATTTT. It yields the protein CSARDRGRVAEDTQYF.

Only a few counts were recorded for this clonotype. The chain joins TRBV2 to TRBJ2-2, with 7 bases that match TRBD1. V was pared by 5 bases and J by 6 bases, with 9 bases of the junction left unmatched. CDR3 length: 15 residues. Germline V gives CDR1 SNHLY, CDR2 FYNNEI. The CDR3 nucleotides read TGTGCCAGCAGTTACAGGGGATTCGAAGCCGGGGAGCTGTTTTTT. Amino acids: CASSYRGFEAGELFF. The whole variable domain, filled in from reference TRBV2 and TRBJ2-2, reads EPEVTQTPSHQVTQMGQEVILRCVPISNHLYFYWYRQILGQKVEFLVSFYNNEISEKSEIFDDQFSVERPDGSNFTLKIRSTKLEDSAMYFCASSYRGFEAGELFFGEGSRLTVL.